A single sample gave rise to the 17 T cell receptor beta chains below, sequenced in a study of breast tumors, draining lymph nodes, adjacent tissues. Each CDR3 protein gets one entry after TCRdb re-called the multiplex PCR reads with MiXCR. The repertoire holds 150,000 to 200,000 distinct CDR3 sequences, about 33% seen once, with over 3.5% in the top ten. The lymph nodes were axillary draining lymph nodes from breast cancer patients. Input material: axillary lymph node tissue. The receptor source for this set is a female donor with breast cancer. Some clones in this sample may be carry-over from other donors' samples.

A word on this clonotype: Relative to the germline gene, one junction end is altered; a read error may explain this. The chain carries TRBV12-3 or TRBV12-4 and TRBJ2-5; 10 bases match TRBD2. The CDR3 has 15 amino acids. In nucleotides, the CDR3 is TGTGTCAGCAGTTTGGGTACTAGCGGGGAAGAGACCCAGTACTTC. Translation gives CVSSLGTSGEETQYF.

Turning to this clonotype: The CDR3 does not close with the conserved phenylalanine or tryptophan, likely indicating a read error. CDR3 nucleotide sequence: TGTGCCGGCAGCCTCCAGGACGGTTCCTACGAGCAGTACTCC. This sequence encodes CAGSLQDGSYEQYS. The J gene is TRBJ2-7, the V gene TRBV7-8; D is undetermined. This CDR3 is built from 14 residues. Looked up from germline, CDR1 is SGHVS and CDR2 is FQNEAQ.

This clonotype has ten or more counts. The chain has TRBV14 and TRBJ2-5; tentatively, D is TRBD2 (6 bases). The V and J ends lost 2 bases and 1 base respectively, with 11 bases between them. Germline V CDR1 and CDR2: SGHDN, FVKESK. The CDR3 loop spans 15 amino acids. CDR3 nucleotide sequence: TGTGCCAGCAGCCAATACCGGGGGATCCAAGAGACCCAGTACTTC. It codes for CASSQYRGIQETQYF.

This clonotype was observed many times. The chain joins TRBV5-6 to TRBJ2-2; D is unresolved. Trimming took off 2 bases at V and 2 bases at J, with 13 bases between the two ends. The germline V gene encodes CDR1 SGHDT and CDR2 YYEEEE. This CDR3 spans 16 amino acids. The CDR3, as DNA: TGTGCCAGCAGCTTAGACACCCCCACCAACACCGGGGAGCTGTTTTTT. It yields the protein CASSLDTPTNTGELFF.

Many counts were recorded for this clonotype. V is TRBV4-1 and J is TRBJ2-2; 11 nucleotides agree with TRBD1. The CDR3 is 18 residues long. CDR1 and CDR2 (germline): MGHRA, YSYEKL. Unmatched junction bases numbered 9, after V lost 3 bases and J lost 3 bases. The CDR3 DNA follows: TGCGCCAGCAGCCACACGAAGGGGGACAGGGGGTACACCGGGGAGCTGTTTTTT. Translating gives CASSHTKGDRGYTGELFF.

This clonotype came up many times. The genes are TRBV11-2 and TRBJ1-4; D is ambiguous. The V and J ends lost 3 bases and 8 bases respectively, with 13 bases between them. This CDR3 is built from 14 residues. From germline, CDR1 is SGHAT and CDR2 FQNNGV. The CDR3: CASSFSQGYEKLFF. CDR3 DNA: TGTGCCAGCAGCTTCTCCCAAGGTTACGAAAAACTGTTTTTT.

This rearrangement joins TRBV20-1 to TRBJ1-6, with 8 nucleotides matching TRBD1. This CDR3 contains 19 residues. V gave up 3 bases and J gave up 4 bases; unmatched junction bases: 17. Germline CDR1 reads DFQATT; CDR2 reads SNEGSKA (reference sequence). DNA of the CDR3: TGCAGTGCTAGCCCACAGGGGGGGGGAAGGGGGTTATATAATTCACCCCTCCACTTT. It specifies CSASPQGGGRGLYNSPLHF.

This clonotype turned up a few times. This may arise from a read error, as a much more abundant clone is one base away. The gene calls are TRBV19 and TRBJ1-2, with a tentative D call TRBD1 (6 bases). Trimming cost V 5 bases and J 8 bases, with 18 bases left between them. CDR3 size: 14 residues. The germline gives CDR1 LNHDA, CDR2 SQIVND (reference sequence). DNA for the CDR3: TGTGCCAGTAGTGCCAGGGGCCCCGGGTGGGGCTACACCTTC. This gives the protein CASSARGPGWGYTF.

In its sample, this clonotype was seen many times. CDR3 coding DNA: TGTGCCAGCAGCTTAGCGCTGGGGGGGAATCAGCCCCAGCATTTT. This translates into CASSLALGGNQPQHF. The rearrangement links TRBV7-2 to TRBJ1-5; a possible D gene is TRBD1 (5 bases). Germline V gives CDR1 SGHTA, CDR2 FQGNSA. The CDR3 is 15 residues long. V was cut by 0 bases and J by 4 bases, with 10 bases left in between.

This clonotype was detected a few times. A single base separates this from a much larger clone, so it may be a read error. V and J are TRBV5-4 and TRBJ2-1; 8 nucleotides match TRBD1. Germline V gene sequence: CDR1 SGHNT, CDR2 YYREEE (reference sequence). V lost 4 bases, J lost 9 bases, and 6 bases stayed unmatched. The CDR3 has 13 residues. Written as DNA, the CDR3 is TGTGCCAGCAGCCCCAGGGGGCCCTTTGAGCAGTTCTTC. Its protein is CASSPRGPFEQFF.

The V call is TRBV12-3 or TRBV12-4, the J call TRBJ2-2; 10 positions agree with TRBD2. The CDR3 is 14 amino acids. The junction had 3 bases not matched to a gene; V was cut back by 6 bases and J by 5 bases. CDR3 bases: TGTGCCAGCAGCCAGACTAGCGGGACCGGGGAGCTGTTTTTT. Amino acid sequence: CASSQTSGTGELFF.

J is TRBJ2-7 and V is TRBV9, with TRBD2 matching 11 bases. The CDR3 is 15 amino acids. The V gene's germline CDR1 is SGDLS and CDR2 YYNGEE. After removal of 4 bases from V and 3 bases from J, the junction contained 6 bases not matched to a gene. CDR3 coding DNA: TGTGCCAGCAGCCCCTGGACTAGCGGGTACTACGAGCAGTACTTC. This sequence encodes CASSPWTSGYYEQYF.

Comment on this clonotype: The junction shows a germline mismatch at one end, possibly a read error. V usage is TRBV24-1 and J usage is TRBJ2-1; 8 bases map to TRBD1. The CDR3 is 16 residues long. The germline V gene encodes CDR1 KGHDR and CDR2 SFDVKD. The CDR3 nucleotides read TGTGCCACCAGCGATTTGGGGGCAGGGGGCAGGAATGAGCAGTTCTTC. Protein: CATSDLGAGGRNEQFF.

This clonotype was detected many times. The chain links TRBV28 to TRBJ1-6, with 9 bases that match TRBD1. Trimming cost V 6 bases and J 14 bases; bases outside gene matches: 17. The CDR3 length is 16 residues. Germline V gene data show CDR1 as MDHEN and CDR2 as SYDVKM. CDR3 in DNA: TGTGCCAGCAGAGGGTCCGGGACAGGGCCTAGGGGGGCCCTCCACTTT. As protein: CASRGSGTGPRGALHF.

The chain uses TRBV7-9 and TRBJ1-2, with 8 bases that match TRBD1. The CDR3 sequence is 15 residues long. The trim removed 1 base at V and 4 bases at J, leaving 5 bases unmatched. Germline CDR1 and CDR2: SEHNR and FQNEAQ (reference sequence). In DNA, the CDR3 is TGTGCCAGCAGCTTAGGAGCAGGGGGCCTCTATGGCTACACCTTC. Translating it yields CASSLGAGGLYGYTF.

This clonotype showed up many times. The chain is built from TRBV24-1 and TRBJ2-1; 11 bases line up with TRBD2. V lost 9 bases, J lost 4 bases, and 7 bases stayed unmatched. The CDR3 contains 15 residues. Germline V gives CDR1 KGHDR, CDR2 SFDVKD. The CDR3, as DNA: TGTGCCACCTCTCAAACTAGCGGGGGTTACAATGAGCAGTTCTTC. Translated: CATSQTSGGYNEQFF.

This clonotype was picked up many times. The chain is built from TRBV4-1 and TRBJ2-2; 10 nucleotides match TRBD2. CDR3 length: 18 amino acids. Germline assignment: CDR1 MGHRA and CDR2 YSYEKL. J gave up 2 bases and V 0 bases, and 6 bases lay outside the gene matches. The CDR3 DNA is TGCGCCAGCAGCCAAGATACGGGACTAGCGTTAAACACCGGGGAGCTGTTTTTT. Its protein is CASSQDTGLALNTGELFF.